This T cell receptor (beta chain) originates from a study of T cell changes during pregnancy in multiple sclerosis. The junction had 6 bases not matched to a gene; V was cut back by 8 bases and J by 0 bases. The CDR3 is made up of 15 amino acids. CDR1 and CDR2 from the germline V gene are ENHRY and SYGVKD. Some clones are missing from TCRdb's copy, which holds only in-frame ones; the method was immunoSEQ multiplex PCR. The sample contains 55,000 to 85,000 clones, around 94% of which appear only once. The J gene is TRBJ2-3, the V gene TRBV10-3; 9 bases fit TRBD1. This specimen was peripheral blood, taken in the third trimester of pregnancy. The origin of this receptor is a female donor with multiple sclerosis, enrolled in a pregnancy study. This CDR3 reads CAIGQTGGSTDTQYF. The CDR3 DNA is TGTGCCATCGGGCAGACAGGGGGGAGCACAGATACGCAGTATTTT.